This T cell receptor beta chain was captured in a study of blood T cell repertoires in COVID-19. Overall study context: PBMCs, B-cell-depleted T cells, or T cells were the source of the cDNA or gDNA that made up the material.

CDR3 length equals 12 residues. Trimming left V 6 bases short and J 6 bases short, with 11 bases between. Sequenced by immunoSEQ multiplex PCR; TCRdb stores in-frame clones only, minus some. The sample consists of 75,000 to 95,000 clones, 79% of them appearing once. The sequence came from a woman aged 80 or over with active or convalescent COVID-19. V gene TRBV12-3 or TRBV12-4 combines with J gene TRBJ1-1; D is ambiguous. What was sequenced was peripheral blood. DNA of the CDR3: TGTGCCAGCAGCCCGGGGTTCGCTGAAGCTTTCTTT. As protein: CASSPGFAEAFF.